These T cell receptor beta chains were read from a single sample in a study of cytomegalovirus exposure and HLA in healthy donors. TCRdb's table, derived via immunoSEQ multiplex PCR, lists solely in-frame clones and lacks some. Its table lists about 78,000 clones. Sequenced material: PBMCs. These TCRs come from a female donor in good health and CMV-seropositive. Each CDR3 is given with its conserved first and last residue. A D gene is named only where the DNA matches it firmly.

D: .
V: TRBV28
J: TRBJ2-7
DNA: TGTGCCAGCAGTACGTCCGTGACTGCCCAATACGAGCAGTACTTC
CDR3: CASSTSVTAQYEQYF

D: .
V: TRBV7-8
J: TRBJ1-5
DNA: TGTGCCAGCAGCTTAGAGAGTGGGGCCTCGAGGAGCAATCAGCCCCAGCATTTT
CDR3: CASSLESGASRSNQPQHF

D: .
V: TRBV27
J: TRBJ2-5
DNA: TGTGCCAGCAGGGGGCGGAACAATGGGGAGACCCAGTACTTC
CDR3: CASRGRNNGETQYF

D: TRBD2
V: TRBV7-8
J: TRBJ2-5
DNA: TGTGCCAGCAGCTTCCCTCTAGCGGGAGGAGAGACCCAGTACTTC
CDR3: CASSFPLAGGETQYF

D: TRBD1
V: TRBV2
J: TRBJ1-1
DNA: TGTGCCAGCAGTGAGCGGGGGGACAGGGCCAACTCTGAAGCTTTCTTT
CDR3: CASSERGDRANSEAFF

D: .
V: TRBV5-6
J: TRBJ2-1
DNA: TGTGCCAGCAGCCGCCAGGGCACCTACAATGAGCAGTTCTTC
CDR3: CASSRQGTYNEQFF

D: TRBD2
V: TRBV29-1
J: TRBJ2-1
DNA: TGCAGCGTTGAACTGGCGGGAGGCTTACCCTACAATGAGCAGTTCTTC
CDR3: CSVELAGGLPYNEQFF

D: TRBD2
V: TRBV10-3
J: TRBJ2-5
DNA: TGTGCCATCAGTGCGGTTTCTAGCGGGATCATGGAGACCCAGTACTTC
CDR3: CAISAVSSGIMETQYF

D: .
V: TRBV7-9
J: TRBJ1-1
DNA: TGTGCCAGCACCTGGGGGGGAAAGAACACTGAAGCTTTCTTT
CDR3: CASTWGGKNTEAFF

D: TRBD1
V: TRBV5-1
J: TRBJ2-2
DNA: TGCGCCAGCAGCCCCGGGACAGGTTGGACCGGGGAGCTGTTTTTT
CDR3: CASSPGTGWTGELFF

D: .
V: TRBV13
J: TRBJ2-3
DNA: TGTGCCAGCAGCTCTACAGATACGCAGTATTTT
CDR3: CASSSTDTQYF

D: .
V: TRBV30
J: TRBJ1-5
DNA: TGTGCCTGGAGTTTCGCGGGTGGCCAGCCCCAGCATTTT
CDR3: CAWSFAGGQPQHF

D: TRBD1
V: TRBV7-2
J: TRBJ2-1
DNA: TGTGCCAGCAGTACAGGGGTTGAGCAGTTCTTC
CDR3: CASSTGVEQFF

D: TRBD2
V: TRBV18
J: TRBJ2-1
DNA: TGTGCCAGCTCACGGGTTAGCGGGAGCGATGAGCAGTTCTTC
CDR3: CASSRVSGSDEQFF

D: TRBD1
V: TRBV19
J: TRBJ1-6
DNA: TGTGCCAGTAGTCAAACAGGGGATTCACCCCTCCACTTT
CDR3: CASSQTGDSPLHF

D: TRBD1
V: TRBV5-4
J: TRBJ2-7
DNA: TGTGCCAGCAGCTCGCAGACAGGGAACCCGAACGAGCAGTACTTC
CDR3: CASSSQTGNPNEQYF

D: .
V: TRBV7-2
J: TRBJ1-2
DNA: TGTGCCAGCAGCTTAGGCAGTGAATATGGCTACACCTTC
CDR3: CASSLGSEYGYTF

D: .
V: TRBV6-6
J: TRBJ2-3
DNA: TGTGCCAGCAATCCAGGGGGGAAAGATACGCAGTATTTT
CDR3: CASNPGGKDTQYF

D: TRBD1
V: TRBV7-6
J: TRBJ2-5
DNA: TGTGCCAGCAGCCCCGGGACAGTGGAGACCCAGTACTTC
CDR3: CASSPGTVETQYF

D: TRBD1
V: TRBV19
J: TRBJ1-3
DNA: TGTGCCAGTAGTATTCCCGGACAGGGGAGTGGAAACACCATATATTTT
CDR3: CASSIPGQGSGNTIYF

D: TRBD1
V: TRBV7-2
J: TRBJ1-2
DNA: TGTGCCAGCAGCCACCTAGACAGGGAGTATGGTGGCTACACCTTC
CDR3: CASSHLDREYGGYTF

D: .
V: TRBV6-6
J: TRBJ2-7
DNA: TGTGCCAGCAGTTACCTAGGGGCGTCTGCGCCTTACGAGCAGTACTTC
CDR3: CASSYLGASAPYEQYF

D: TRBD1
V: TRBV30
J: TRBJ1-6
DNA: TGTGCCTGGAGTGCCGGGACAGGCCCTTCACCCCTCCACTTT
CDR3: CAWSAGTGPSPLHF

D: .
V: TRBV4-1
J: TRBJ1-3
DNA: TGCGCCAGCAGCCAGGACTTATGGGGAGGGTGGATTGGAAACACCATATATTTT
CDR3: CASSQDLWGGWIGNTIYF

D: .
V: TRBV6-6
J: TRBJ2-7
DNA: TGTGCCAGCAGTTACTTGGGGGGCTACGAGCAGTACTTC
CDR3: CASSYLGGYEQYF

D: TRBD2
V: TRBV20-1
J: TRBJ2-1
DNA: TGCAGTGCACTACTAGCGACTGAGCAGTTCTTC
CDR3: CSALLATEQFF

D: .
V: TRBV21-1
J: TRBJ2-1
DNA: TGTGCCAGAAACGGGACAGGGTCAATGGATGAGCAGTTCTTC
CDR3: CARNGTGSMDEQFF

D: .
V: TRBV4-3
J: TRBJ1-2
DNA: TGCGCCAGCAGCCAAGATCCGGGTTTGGATGGCTACACCTTC
CDR3: CASSQDPGLDGYTF

D: TRBD2
V: TRBV5-1
J: TRBJ2-7
DNA: TGCGCCAGCAGCGCCGGGACTAGCGGGATGGAGCAGTACTTC
CDR3: CASSAGTSGMEQYF

D: TRBD1
V: TRBV5-5
J: TRBJ1-5
DNA: TGTGCCAGCAGCTTGGGAGGGACAGGGGCCAATCAGCCCCAGCATTTT
CDR3: CASSLGGTGANQPQHF

D: .
V: TRBV18
J: TRBJ2-1
DNA: TGTGCCAGCTCACCACTTCCAGGGGGGCCCGACAATGAGCAGTTCTTC
CDR3: CASSPLPGGPDNEQFF

D: TRBD1
V: TRBV19
J: TRBJ2-2
DNA: TGTGCCAGTAGTATAGATCCCGGGACAGGGGGGCTGTTTTTT
CDR3: CASSIDPGTGGLFF

D: .
V: TRBV2
J: TRBJ1-1
DNA: TGTGCCAGCAGTGATCGGCAGGGCGGGAACACTGAAGCTTTCTTT
CDR3: CASSDRQGGNTEAFF

D: TRBD1
V: TRBV6-1
J: TRBJ1-5
DNA: TGTGCCAGCAGAGAATACCGGGACAGGGAGGCTCAGCCCCAGCATTTT
CDR3: CASREYRDREAQPQHF

D: TRBD1
V: TRBV9
J: TRBJ1-1
DNA: TGTGCCAGCAGCCAAAGGTGGGACAGCTTGAACACTGAAGCTTTCTTT
CDR3: CASSQRWDSLNTEAFF

D: .
V: TRBV4-1
J: TRBJ2-1
DNA: TGCGCCAGCAGCCCCCCAACTTCCTACAATGAGCAGTTCTTC
CDR3: CASSPPTSYNEQFF

D: TRBD1
V: TRBV19
J: TRBJ2-6
DNA: TGTGCCAGTAGTGAACAGGGGTTCGGGGCCAACGTCCTGACTTTC
CDR3: CASSEQGFGANVLTF

D: .
V: TRBV7-2
J: TRBJ1-1
DNA: TGTGCCAGCAGCTTATTGAGGGTAAACACTGAAGCTTTCTTT
CDR3: CASSLLRVNTEAFF

D: .
V: TRBV6-5
J: TRBJ1-2
DNA: TGTGCCAGCTTCCAGGAGGGGAAGGGCTACACCTTC
CDR3: CASFQEGKGYTF

D: TRBD1
V: TRBV5-1
J: TRBJ2-5
DNA: TGCGCCAGCAGCTTCCAGGGGGCGACCCAGTACTTC
CDR3: CASSFQGATQYF